The present entry profiles one T cell receptor beta chain with its context. Its specificity is unknown. Clones were sequenced by immunoSEQ multiplex PCR, and TCRdb holds only the in-frame ones, with some missing. The sample records about 1.1 million clones, approximately 80% being singletons. This sample was taken from a study of shared clonotypes between healthy human individuals. Study observations and caveats: Donor clonotype sharing was expected to depend on sequencing depth.

Germline CDR1 and CDR2: SGHRS and YFSETQ. This CDR3 has 14 residues. The V end lost 4 bases, the J end lost 1 base, and 11 bases lay between the germline ends. The chain is built from TRBV5-1 and TRBJ1-1, with a tentative D call TRBD1 (5 bases). Sequencing was done on a sample of memory CD4+ T cells from PBMCs. Subset reported: CD45RA-negative fraction. This clonotype was obtained from a man between 18 and 35 years old in good health. Some clones in this sample may be carry-over from other donors' samples. The CDR3 DNA reads as TGCGCCAGCAGCGGTGGTGGGGGGAACACTGAAGCTTTCTTT. Encoded protein: CASSGGGGNTEAFF.